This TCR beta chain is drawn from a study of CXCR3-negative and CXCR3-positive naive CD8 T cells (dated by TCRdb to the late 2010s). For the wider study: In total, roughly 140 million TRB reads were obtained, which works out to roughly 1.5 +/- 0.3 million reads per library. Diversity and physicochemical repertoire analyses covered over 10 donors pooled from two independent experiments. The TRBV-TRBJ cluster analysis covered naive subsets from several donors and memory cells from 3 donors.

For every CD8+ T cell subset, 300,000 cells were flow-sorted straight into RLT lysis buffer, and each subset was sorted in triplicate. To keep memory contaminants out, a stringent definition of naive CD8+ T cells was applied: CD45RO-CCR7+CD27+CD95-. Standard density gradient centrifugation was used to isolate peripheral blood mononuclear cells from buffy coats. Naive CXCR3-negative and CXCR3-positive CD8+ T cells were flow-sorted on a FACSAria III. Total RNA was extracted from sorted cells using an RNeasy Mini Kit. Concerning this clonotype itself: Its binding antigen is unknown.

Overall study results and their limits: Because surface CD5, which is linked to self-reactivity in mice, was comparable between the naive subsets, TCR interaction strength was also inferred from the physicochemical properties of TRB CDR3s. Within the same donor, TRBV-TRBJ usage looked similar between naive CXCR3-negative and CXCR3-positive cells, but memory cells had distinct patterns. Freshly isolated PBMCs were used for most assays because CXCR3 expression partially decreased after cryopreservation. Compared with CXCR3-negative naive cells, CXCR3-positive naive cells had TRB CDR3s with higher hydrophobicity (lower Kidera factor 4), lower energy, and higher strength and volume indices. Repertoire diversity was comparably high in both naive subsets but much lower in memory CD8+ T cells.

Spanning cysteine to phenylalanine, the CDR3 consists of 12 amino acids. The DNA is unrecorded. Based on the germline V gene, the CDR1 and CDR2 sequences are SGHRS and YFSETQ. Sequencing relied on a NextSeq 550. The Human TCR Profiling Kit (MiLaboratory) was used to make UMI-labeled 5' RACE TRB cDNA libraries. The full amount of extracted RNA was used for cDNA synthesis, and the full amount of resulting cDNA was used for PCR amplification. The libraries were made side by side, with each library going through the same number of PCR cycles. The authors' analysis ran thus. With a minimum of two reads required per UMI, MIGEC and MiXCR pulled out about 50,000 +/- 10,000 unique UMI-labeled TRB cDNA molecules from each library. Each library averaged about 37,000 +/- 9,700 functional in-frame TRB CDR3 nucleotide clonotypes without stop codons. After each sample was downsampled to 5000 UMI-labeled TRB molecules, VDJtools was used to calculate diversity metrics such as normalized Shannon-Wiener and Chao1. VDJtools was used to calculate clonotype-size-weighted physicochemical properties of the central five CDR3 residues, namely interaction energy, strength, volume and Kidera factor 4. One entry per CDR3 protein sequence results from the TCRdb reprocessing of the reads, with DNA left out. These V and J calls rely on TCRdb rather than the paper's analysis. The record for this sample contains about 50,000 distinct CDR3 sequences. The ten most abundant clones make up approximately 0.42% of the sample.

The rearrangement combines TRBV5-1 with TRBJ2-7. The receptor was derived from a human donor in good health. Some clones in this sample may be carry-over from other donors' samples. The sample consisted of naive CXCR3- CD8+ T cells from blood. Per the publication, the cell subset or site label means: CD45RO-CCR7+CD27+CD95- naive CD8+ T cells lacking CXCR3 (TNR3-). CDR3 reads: CASSLGDYEQYF.